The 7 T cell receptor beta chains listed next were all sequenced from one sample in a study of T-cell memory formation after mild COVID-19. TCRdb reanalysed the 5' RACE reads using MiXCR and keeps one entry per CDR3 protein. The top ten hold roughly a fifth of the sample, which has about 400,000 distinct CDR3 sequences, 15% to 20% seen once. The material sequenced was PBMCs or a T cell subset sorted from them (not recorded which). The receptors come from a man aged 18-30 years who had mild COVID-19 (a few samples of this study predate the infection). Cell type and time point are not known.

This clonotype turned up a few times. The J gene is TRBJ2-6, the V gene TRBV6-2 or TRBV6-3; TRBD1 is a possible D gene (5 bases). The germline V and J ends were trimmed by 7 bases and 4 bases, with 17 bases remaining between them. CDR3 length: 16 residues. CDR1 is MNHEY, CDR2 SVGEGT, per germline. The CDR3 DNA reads TGTGCCAGCATGACAGTTCCGGTCGGAGGGGCCAACGTCCTGACTTTC. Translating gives CASMTVPVGGANVLTF.

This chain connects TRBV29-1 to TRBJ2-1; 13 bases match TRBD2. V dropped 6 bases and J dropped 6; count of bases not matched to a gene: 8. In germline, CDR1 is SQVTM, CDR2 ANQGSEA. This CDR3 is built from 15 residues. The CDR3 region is CSVERLAGGRNEQFF. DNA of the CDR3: TGCAGCGTCGAAAGACTAGCGGGGGGTCGCAATGAGCAGTTCTTC.

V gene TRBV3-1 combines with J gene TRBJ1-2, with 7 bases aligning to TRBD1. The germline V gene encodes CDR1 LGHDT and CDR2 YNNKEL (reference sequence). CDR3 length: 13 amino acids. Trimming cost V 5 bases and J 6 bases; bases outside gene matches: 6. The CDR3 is CASSWRQGDGYTF. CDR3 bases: TGTGCCAGCAGCTGGCGACAGGGAGATGGCTACACCTTC.

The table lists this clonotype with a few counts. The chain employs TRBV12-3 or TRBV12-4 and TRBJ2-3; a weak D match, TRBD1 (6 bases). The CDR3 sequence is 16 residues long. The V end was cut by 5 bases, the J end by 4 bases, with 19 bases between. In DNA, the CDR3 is TGTGCCAGCAGTGAAGGCTGGTCACAGGGTGCAGATACGCAGTATTTT. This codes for CASSEGWSQGADTQYF.

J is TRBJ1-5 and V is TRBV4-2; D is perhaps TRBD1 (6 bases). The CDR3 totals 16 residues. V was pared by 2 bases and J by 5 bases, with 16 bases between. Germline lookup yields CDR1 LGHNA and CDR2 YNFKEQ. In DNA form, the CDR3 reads TGTGCCAGCAGCCAAATATCCAACAGGGTTGATCAGCCCCAGCATTTT. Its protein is CASSQISNRVDQPQHF.

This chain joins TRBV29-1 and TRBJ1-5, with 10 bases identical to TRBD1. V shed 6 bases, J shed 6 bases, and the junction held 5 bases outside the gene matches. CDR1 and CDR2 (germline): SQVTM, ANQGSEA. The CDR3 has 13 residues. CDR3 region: CSVLTGGGQPQHF. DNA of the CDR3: TGCAGCGTCCTGACAGGGGGCGGTCAGCCCCAGCATTTT.

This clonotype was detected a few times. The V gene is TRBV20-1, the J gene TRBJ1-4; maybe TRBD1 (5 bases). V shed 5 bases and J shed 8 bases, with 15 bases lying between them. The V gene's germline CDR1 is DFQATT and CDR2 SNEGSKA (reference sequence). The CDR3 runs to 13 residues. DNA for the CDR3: TGCAGTGCTGCCCTTGGGGCAGGAGAAAAACTGTTTTTT. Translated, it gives CSAALGAGEKLFF.